Given below is one T cell receptor beta chain in context. Its antigen remains unknown. The same CDR3 also results from other DNA sequences found in this sample. This record comes from a study of cytomegalovirus exposure and HLA in healthy donors. Study-level findings and limits: For most TCR sequences rarity was the rule, although some public TCRs occurred in many donors.

The donors were part of the validation cohort, which consisted of about 130 subjects and was separate from the first cohort of about 670 subjects. V was trimmed by 2 bases and J by 3 bases, leaving 7 bases between them. CDR3 length: 13 residues. Germline CDR1 reads KGHSH; CDR2 reads LQKENI. Assay: immunoSEQ multiplex PCR; the TCRdb copy retains only in-frame clones and omits some. The table lists 150,000 to 200,000 clones, roughly 83% of them singletons. The V gene is TRBV18, the J gene TRBJ1-2; D is uncertain. The TCR originated in a woman younger than 30 in good health and CMV-seronegative. Sequencing input: PBMCs. The CDR3 sequence is CASSPGRDYGYTF. The CDR3 nucleotides read TGTGCCAGCTCACCAGGGAGGGACTATGGCTACACCTTC.